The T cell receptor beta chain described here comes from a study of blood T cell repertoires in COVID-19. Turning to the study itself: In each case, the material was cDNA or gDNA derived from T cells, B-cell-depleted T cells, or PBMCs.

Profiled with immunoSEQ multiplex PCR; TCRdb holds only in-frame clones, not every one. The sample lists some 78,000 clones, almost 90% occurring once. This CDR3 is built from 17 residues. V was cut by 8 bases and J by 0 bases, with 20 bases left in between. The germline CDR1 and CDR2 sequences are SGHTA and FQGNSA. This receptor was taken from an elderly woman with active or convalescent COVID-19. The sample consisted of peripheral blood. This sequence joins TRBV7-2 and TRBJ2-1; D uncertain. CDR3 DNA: TGTGCCAGCTCCTCCCGATCGGCGGCGAGCTCCTACAATGAGCAGTTCTTC. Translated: CASSSRSAASSYNEQFF.